These T cell receptor beta chains were read from a single sample in a study of shared clonotypes between healthy human individuals. Generated by immunoSEQ multiplex PCR, the TCRdb table keeps only in-frame clones and is missing some. The data hold approximately 1,500,000 clones, with approximately 97% observed a single time. The sample taken for sequencing was naive CD4+ T cells sorted from blood. All receptors derive from a man aged 25-40 years in good health. Each CDR3 is given with its conserved first and last residue. D genes are given only for firm matches. Only some rows state a clone size, as once, few, many or a class for expanded clones.

v_call: TRBV7-9; d_call: -; clone_size: -; j_call: TRBJ2-2; cdr3_length: 16; cdr3_nt: TGTGCCAGCAGCTTAGCACCGGGGGAGAACACCGGGGAGCTGTTTTTT; cdr3_aa: CASSLAPGENTGELFF
v_call: TRBV9; d_call: -; clone_size: once; j_call: TRBJ1-1; cdr3_length: 15; cdr3_nt: TGTGCCAGCAGCGCCGGGACGGTCGTGAACACTGAAGCTTTCTTT; cdr3_aa: CASSAGTVVNTEAFF
v_call: TRBV30; d_call: TRBD2; clone_size: -; j_call: TRBJ2-4; cdr3_length: 12; cdr3_nt: TGTGCCTGGACTGGGGGGGAAAACATTCAGTACTTC; cdr3_aa: CAWTGGENIQYF
v_call: TRBV19; d_call: TRBD1; clone_size: -; j_call: TRBJ2-2; cdr3_length: 14; cdr3_nt: TGTGCCAGCGCCGGCAACAGGGGGATCGGGGAGCTGTTTTTT; cdr3_aa: CASAGNRGIGELFF
v_call: TRBV6-6; d_call: -; clone_size: -; j_call: TRBJ1-2; cdr3_length: 10; cdr3_nt: TGTGCCAGCAGATATACCGGCTACACCTTC; cdr3_aa: CASRYTGYTF
v_call: TRBV18; d_call: -; clone_size: -; j_call: TRBJ2-5; cdr3_length: 12; cdr3_nt: TGTGCCAGCTCACCACGGGCGGAGACCCAGTACTTC; cdr3_aa: CASSPRAETQYF
v_call: TRBV18; d_call: TRBD2; clone_size: -; j_call: TRBJ2-7; cdr3_length: 16; cdr3_nt: TGTGCCAGCTCCCTACTACTAGCGGGAGATCTAAACGAGCAGTACTTC; cdr3_aa: CASSLLLAGDLNEQYF
v_call: TRBV28; d_call: -; clone_size: -; j_call: TRBJ1-5; cdr3_length: 13; cdr3_nt: TGTGCCAGCACTGTAGTTGGGAATCAGCCCCAGCATTTT; cdr3_aa: CASTVVGNQPQHF
v_call: TRBV7-9; d_call: TRBD2; clone_size: -; j_call: TRBJ2-1; cdr3_length: 15; cdr3_nt: TGTGCCAGCAGCTTTCTCCCCCAGCGGGAGCGGGAGCAGTTCTTC; cdr3_aa: CASSFLPQREREQFF
v_call: TRBV10-2; d_call: -; clone_size: once; j_call: TRBJ1-1; cdr3_length: 13; cdr3_nt: TGCGCCAGCAGTGCCCCTGGTTCCAGGAAAGCTTTCTTT; cdr3_aa: CASSAPGSRKAFF
v_call: TRBV6-1; d_call: TRBD1; clone_size: -; j_call: TRBJ2-2; cdr3_length: 14; cdr3_nt: TGTGCCAGCAGAGAGGGGGCGCACACCGGGGAGCTGTTTTTT; cdr3_aa: CASREGAHTGELFF
v_call: TRBV6-6; d_call: -; clone_size: -; j_call: TRBJ2-1; cdr3_length: 13; cdr3_nt: TGTGCCAGCAGTTACGGGACGCCCACGGAGCAGTTCTTC; cdr3_aa: CASSYGTPTEQFF
v_call: TRBV25-1; d_call: TRBD1; clone_size: -; j_call: TRBJ2-7; cdr3_length: 15; cdr3_nt: TGTGCCAGCAGTGACCCGGGACAGGGAAGCTACGAGCAGTACTTC; cdr3_aa: CASSDPGQGSYEQYF
v_call: TRBV5-4; d_call: TRBD2; clone_size: once; j_call: TRBJ2-3; cdr3_length: 15; cdr3_nt: TGTGCCAGCAGCCCAGGACTAGCCGAAGCCCGTACGCAGTATTTT; cdr3_aa: CASSPGLAEARTQYF
v_call: TRBV9; d_call: -; clone_size: -; j_call: TRBJ1-1; cdr3_length: 16; cdr3_nt: TGTGCCAGCAGTAGAGAAACTCCGGGGCCGAACACTGAAGCTTTCTTT; cdr3_aa: CASSRETPGPNTEAFF
v_call: TRBV28; d_call: -; clone_size: once; j_call: TRBJ1-3; cdr3_length: 16; cdr3_nt: TGTGCCAGCAGTTCGAGACAGCTCGCATCGTCGAACACCATATATTTT; cdr3_aa: CASSSRQLASSNTIYF
v_call: TRBV7-3; d_call: -; clone_size: -; j_call: TRBJ2-3; cdr3_length: 13; cdr3_nt: TGTGCCAGCAGCGCCGGATATTCAGATACGCAGTATTTT; cdr3_aa: CASSAGYSDTQYF
v_call: TRBV7-8; d_call: TRBD2; clone_size: once; j_call: TRBJ2-7; cdr3_length: 13; cdr3_nt: TGTGCCAGCAGCAATAGCGGGAGTTACGAGCAGTACTTC; cdr3_aa: CASSNSGSYEQYF
v_call: TRBV15; d_call: -; clone_size: -; j_call: TRBJ2-7; cdr3_length: 17; cdr3_nt: TGTGCCACCAGCGACCAGGCCCTGGGGGAGAGGCGAAACGAGCAGTACTTC; cdr3_aa: CATSDQALGERRNEQYF
v_call: TRBV6-5; d_call: -; clone_size: -; j_call: TRBJ2-5; cdr3_length: 11; cdr3_nt: TGTGCCAGCAGACGATCGGAGACCCAGTACTTC; cdr3_aa: CASRRSETQYF
v_call: TRBV7-3; d_call: TRBD1; clone_size: -; j_call: TRBJ1-1; cdr3_length: 15; cdr3_nt: TGTGCCAGCAGCTTAACCGCAGGGGGTAACACTGAAGCTTTCTTT; cdr3_aa: CASSLTAGGNTEAFF
v_call: TRBV7-2; d_call: TRBD2; clone_size: -; j_call: TRBJ2-7; cdr3_length: 15; cdr3_nt: TGTGCCAGCAGCTTAGTTACTAGCGGGCGTTACGAGCAGTACTTC; cdr3_aa: CASSLVTSGRYEQYF
v_call: TRBV15; d_call: -; clone_size: -; j_call: TRBJ2-5; cdr3_length: 13; cdr3_nt: TGTGCCACCAGCAGAGATCGGGACGCTACCCAGTACTTC; cdr3_aa: CATSRDRDATQYF
v_call: TRBV10-2; d_call: -; clone_size: once; j_call: TRBJ2-7; cdr3_length: 12; cdr3_nt: TGCGCCAGCAGAAGTATCAACTACGAGCAGTACTTC; cdr3_aa: CASRSINYEQYF
v_call: TRBV30; d_call: -; clone_size: -; j_call: TRBJ1-2; cdr3_length: 15; cdr3_nt: TGTGCCTGGTCGACGCCGGGGGGCCGAAACTATGGCTACACCTTC; cdr3_aa: CAWSTPGGRNYGYTF
v_call: TRBV6-5; d_call: -; clone_size: -; j_call: TRBJ2-3; cdr3_length: 15; cdr3_nt: TGTGCCAGCAGGTCTCCGACTCAGAGCACAGATACGCAGTATTTT; cdr3_aa: CASRSPTQSTDTQYF
v_call: TRBV5-4; d_call: -; clone_size: -; j_call: TRBJ2-5; cdr3_length: 15; cdr3_nt: TGTGCCAGCAGCTTGGCGCAGGGGCGGCAAGAGACCCAGTACTTC; cdr3_aa: CASSLAQGRQETQYF
v_call: TRBV6-6; d_call: -; clone_size: -; j_call: TRBJ1-3; cdr3_length: 15; cdr3_nt: TGTGCCAGCAGTTACTCGACTAGGGAAGGAAACACCATATATTTT; cdr3_aa: CASSYSTREGNTIYF
v_call: TRBV28; d_call: -; clone_size: -; j_call: TRBJ2-4; cdr3_length: 16; cdr3_nt: TGTGCCAGCAGTTTAATGGGGGGGCGTGTCAAAAACATTCAGTACTTC; cdr3_aa: CASSLMGGRVKNIQYF
v_call: TRBV25-1; d_call: TRBD1; clone_size: -; j_call: TRBJ2-5; cdr3_length: 14; cdr3_nt: TGTGCCAGCAGTTCCTTGGACAGGGCAGAGACCCAGTACTTC; cdr3_aa: CASSSLDRAETQYF
v_call: TRBV28; d_call: -; clone_size: -; j_call: TRBJ1-5; cdr3_length: 17; cdr3_nt: TGTGCCAGCAGAACCGGCGGGCAGGGAGGTAGCAATCAGCCCCAGCATTTT; cdr3_aa: CASRTGGQGGSNQPQHF
v_call: TRBV5-1; d_call: TRBD2; clone_size: -; j_call: TRBJ2-7; cdr3_length: 15; cdr3_nt: TGCGCCAGCAGCCCGGGGACTATCCAGACCTACGAGCAGTACTTC; cdr3_aa: CASSPGTIQTYEQYF
v_call: TRBV6-6; d_call: -; clone_size: -; j_call: TRBJ2-2; cdr3_length: 14; cdr3_nt: TGTGCCAGCAGTTACGGTCAAAGCACCGGGGAGCTGTTTTTT; cdr3_aa: CASSYGQSTGELFF
v_call: TRBV28; d_call: -; clone_size: -; j_call: TRBJ1-2; cdr3_length: 13; cdr3_nt: TGTGCCAGCAGTTCTCTCAGGAGCGGCGGCTACACCTTC; cdr3_aa: CASSSLRSGGYTF
v_call: TRBV29-1; d_call: TRBD2; clone_size: -; j_call: TRBJ2-4; cdr3_length: 12; cdr3_nt: TGCAGCGTTCTCGGACTAGCGAACATTCAGTACTTC; cdr3_aa: CSVLGLANIQYF
v_call: TRBV19; d_call: -; clone_size: -; j_call: TRBJ2-7; cdr3_length: 14; cdr3_nt: TGTGCCAGTAGTATGGTTAGCGAGTCCTACGAGCAGTACTTC; cdr3_aa: CASSMVSESYEQYF
v_call: TRBV10-2; d_call: TRBD1; clone_size: -; j_call: TRBJ1-5; cdr3_length: 14; cdr3_nt: TGCGCCACCCGACAGGGCCACGCGGTTCAGCCCCAGCATTTT; cdr3_aa: CATRQGHAVQPQHF
v_call: TRBV9; d_call: -; clone_size: -; j_call: TRBJ2-1; cdr3_length: 15; cdr3_nt: TGTGCCAGCAGCGTTGGATGGAGCTCCTACAATGAGCAGTTCTTC; cdr3_aa: CASSVGWSSYNEQFF
v_call: TRBV19; d_call: TRBD1; clone_size: -; j_call: TRBJ2-7; cdr3_length: 14; cdr3_nt: TGTGCCAGTAGTATTCCCGGGACAGGCTACGAGCAGTACTTC; cdr3_aa: CASSIPGTGYEQYF
v_call: TRBV14; d_call: -; clone_size: -; j_call: TRBJ1-1; cdr3_length: 13; cdr3_nt: TGTGCCAGCAGCCAAGATGTCCCTCGCGGGGCTTTCTTT; cdr3_aa: CASSQDVPRGAFF
v_call: TRBV28; d_call: TRBD1; clone_size: few; j_call: TRBJ2-7; cdr3_length: 15; cdr3_nt: TGTGCCAGCAGTCCATACCGGGACAGTCCCTACGAGCAGTACTTC; cdr3_aa: CASSPYRDSPYEQYF
v_call: TRBV10-3; d_call: TRBD1; clone_size: -; j_call: TRBJ2-2; cdr3_length: 15; cdr3_nt: TGTGCCATCGAGACAGGGGGCGGCGACACCGGGGAGCTGTTTTTT; cdr3_aa: CAIETGGGDTGELFF
v_call: TRBV7-8; d_call: -; clone_size: -; j_call: TRBJ2-3; cdr3_length: 12; cdr3_nt: TGTGCCAGCAGCTTTTCCGCAGATACGCAGTATTTT; cdr3_aa: CASSFSADTQYF
v_call: TRBV10-3; d_call: TRBD2; clone_size: -; j_call: TRBJ2-1; cdr3_length: 14; cdr3_nt: TGTGCCACCAGGCAGCGGGAGGACCACAATGAGCAGTTCTTC; cdr3_aa: CATRQREDHNEQFF
v_call: TRBV28; d_call: TRBD1; clone_size: -; j_call: TRBJ2-5; cdr3_length: 13; cdr3_nt: TGTGCCAGCAGTAATACAGGGGGTGAGACCCAGTACTTC; cdr3_aa: CASSNTGGETQYF
v_call: TRBV10-3; d_call: -; clone_size: -; j_call: TRBJ2-5; cdr3_length: 13; cdr3_nt: TGTGCCACCTCAAACAGGGACCAAGAGACCCAGTACTTC; cdr3_aa: CATSNRDQETQYF
v_call: TRBV11-2; d_call: -; clone_size: -; j_call: TRBJ2-5; cdr3_length: 11; cdr3_nt: TGTGCCAGCAGCTTAGGGGGGACCCAGTACTTC; cdr3_aa: CASSLGGTQYF
v_call: TRBV27; d_call: -; clone_size: -; j_call: TRBJ2-3; cdr3_length: 13; cdr3_nt: TGTGCCAGCACTGTAGCGGGCACAGATACGCAGTATTTT; cdr3_aa: CASTVAGTDTQYF
v_call: TRBV7-8; d_call: TRBD1; clone_size: once; j_call: TRBJ2-3; cdr3_length: 15; cdr3_nt: TGTGCCAGCAGCTCCGGACAGGGAGGCACAGATACGCAGTATTTT; cdr3_aa: CASSSGQGGTDTQYF
v_call: TRBV28; d_call: TRBD2; clone_size: -; j_call: TRBJ2-1; cdr3_length: 16; cdr3_nt: TGTGCCAGCAGTCCCGGACTAGCGGGAGTAGGCAATGAGCAGTTCTTC; cdr3_aa: CASSPGLAGVGNEQFF
v_call: TRBV5-1; d_call: TRBD1; clone_size: -; j_call: TRBJ2-7; cdr3_length: 16; cdr3_nt: TGCGCCAGCAGCTTGTACCTGGACAGGTTCTCCTACGAGCAGTACTTC; cdr3_aa: CASSLYLDRFSYEQYF
v_call: TRBV7-9; d_call: -; clone_size: -; j_call: TRBJ2-2; cdr3_length: 14; cdr3_nt: TGTGCCACGTCTGGAGAGATCCACACCGGGGAGCTGTTTTTT; cdr3_aa: CATSGEIHTGELFF
v_call: TRBV11-3; d_call: TRBD1; clone_size: -; j_call: TRBJ1-5; cdr3_length: 14; cdr3_nt: TGTGCCAGCAGCTTAGACAGGGGGCCTCAGCCCCAGCATTTT; cdr3_aa: CASSLDRGPQPQHF
v_call: TRBV29-1; d_call: -; clone_size: -; j_call: TRBJ2-3; cdr3_length: 13; cdr3_nt: TGCAGCGTTGAAGATAAGGGCACAGATACGCAGTATTTT; cdr3_aa: CSVEDKGTDTQYF
v_call: TRBV7-2; d_call: TRBD1; clone_size: -; j_call: TRBJ1-2; cdr3_length: 13; cdr3_nt: TGTGCCAGCAGCTCACAGGGGGCTCATGGCTACACCTTC; cdr3_aa: CASSSQGAHGYTF
v_call: TRBV5-1; d_call: -; clone_size: once; j_call: TRBJ2-5; cdr3_length: 12; cdr3_nt: TGCGCCAGCAGGGATACGAGGGAGACCCAGTACTTC; cdr3_aa: CASRDTRETQYF
v_call: TRBV7-9; d_call: -; clone_size: once; j_call: TRBJ1-1; cdr3_length: 14; cdr3_nt: TGTGCCAGCAGCCACAAGGGCAACTTCAACAAAGCTTTCTTT; cdr3_aa: CASSHKGNFNKAFF
v_call: TRBV5-4; d_call: TRBD2; clone_size: -; j_call: TRBJ2-5; cdr3_length: 16; cdr3_nt: TGTGCCAGCAGCTTGGGACTAGCGGGAGTCGAAGAGACCCAGTACTTC; cdr3_aa: CASSLGLAGVEETQYF
v_call: TRBV28; d_call: TRBD2; clone_size: -; j_call: TRBJ2-1; cdr3_length: 17; cdr3_nt: TGTGCCAGCAGCACCGACCTTAGCGGGAGTGGAATCAATGAGCAGTTCTTC; cdr3_aa: CASSTDLSGSGINEQFF